The rows below give T cell receptor beta chains drawn from one sample of a study of blood T cells in healthy people across ages. TCRdb independently ran MiXCR on the 5' RACE reads; one entry per CDR3 protein. The sample holds some 1.5 million distinct CDR3 sequences; approximately 43% are singletons and the top ten take over 3.5%. Sequenced input: blood. The receptors stem from a woman between 18 and 29 years old in good health. Both conserved end residues are part of each CDR3. Each record gives: V gene, D gene, clone size, J gene, CDR3 DNA, CDR3 protein. A D gene is named only where the DNA matches it firmly. Expanded clones are given a class, and other clones once, few, many or no size at all.

v_gene: TRBV6-1; d_gene: NA; abundance: once; j_gene: TRBJ1-1; CDR3nt: TGTGCCAGCAGCCGCGTGGGAAGGAACACTGAAGCTTTCTTT; CDR3aa: CASSRVGRNTEAFF
v_gene: TRBV20-1; d_gene: NA; abundance: NA; j_gene: TRBJ1-1; CDR3nt: TGCAGTGCCCTCAGGACCCGGAGGGTTACTGAAGCTTTCTTT; CDR3aa: CSALRTRRVTEAFF
v_gene: TRBV4-3; d_gene: NA; abundance: NA; j_gene: TRBJ1-2; CDR3nt: TGCGCCAGCAGCCAACAATGGTACTATGGCTACACCTTC; CDR3aa: CASSQQWYYGYTF
v_gene: TRBV5-1; d_gene: NA; abundance: NA; j_gene: TRBJ1-2; CDR3nt: TGCGCCAGCAGCTTGCGACAACTAGATTCGGGGCACTATGGCTACACCTTC; CDR3aa: CASSLRQLDSGHYGYTF
v_gene: TRBV20-1; d_gene: TRBD2; abundance: NA; j_gene: TRBJ2-1; CDR3nt: TGCAGTGCCACTAGCGGGAGCCCCTACAATGAGCAGTTCTTC; CDR3aa: CSATSGSPYNEQFF
v_gene: TRBV4-3; d_gene: NA; abundance: NA; j_gene: TRBJ1-6; CDR3nt: TGCGCCAGCAGCCAAGTCCAAAATTCACCCCTCCACTTT; CDR3aa: CASSQVQNSPLHF
v_gene: TRBV7-2; d_gene: TRBD2; abundance: NA; j_gene: TRBJ2-3; CDR3nt: TGTGCCAGCAGCTTAGCCGGGACTAGCGCCCCAGATACGCAGTATTTT; CDR3aa: CASSLAGTSAPDTQYF
v_gene: TRBV3-1; d_gene: TRBD2; abundance: once; j_gene: TRBJ2-2; CDR3nt: TGTGCCAGCAGCCCAACGGGACTAGTAGACACCGGGGAGCTGTTTTTT; CDR3aa: CASSPTGLVDTGELFF
v_gene: TRBV12-5; d_gene: NA; abundance: NA; j_gene: TRBJ2-3; CDR3nt: TGTGCTAGTGGTTTGGTACTGGGTTCCAGCACAGATACGCAGTATTTT; CDR3aa: CASGLVLGSSTDTQYF
v_gene: TRBV11-2; d_gene: NA; abundance: few; j_gene: TRBJ2-3; CDR3nt: TGTGCCAGCAGCTTAGATTGGAGGGGGAAAAACACAGATACGCAGTATTTT; CDR3aa: CASSLDWRGKNTDTQYF
v_gene: TRBV6-1; d_gene: NA; abundance: NA; j_gene: TRBJ2-4; CDR3nt: TGTGCCACCAGTCAAGGTTCGTTAGCCAAAAACATTCAGTACTTC; CDR3aa: CATSQGSLAKNIQYF
v_gene: TRBV9; d_gene: NA; abundance: NA; j_gene: TRBJ2-5; CDR3nt: TGTGCCAGCAGCGTAGGGTTCATCTCCCCGTACCAAGAGACCCAGTACTTC; CDR3aa: CASSVGFISPYQETQYF
v_gene: TRBV7-2; d_gene: NA; abundance: NA; j_gene: TRBJ1-6; CDR3nt: TGTGCCAGCAGCCCCACCGCCCAAAGTGCTAGCTCCTATAATTCACCCCTCCACTTT; CDR3aa: CASSPTAQSASSYNSPLHF
v_gene: TRBV6-6; d_gene: NA; abundance: NA; j_gene: TRBJ2-1; CDR3nt: TGTGCCAGCAGTTACTCGCAAGGGGTTTACGATGAGCAGTTCTTC; CDR3aa: CASSYSQGVYDEQFF
v_gene: TRBV27; d_gene: NA; abundance: few; j_gene: TRBJ1-2; CDR3nt: TGTGCCAGCAGACCCCTCGACAGTTCCTATGGCTACACCTTC; CDR3aa: CASRPLDSSYGYTF
v_gene: TRBV3-1; d_gene: TRBD1; abundance: NA; j_gene: TRBJ2-1; CDR3nt: TGTGCCAGCAGCCCTACCGGGGACAGGCTTTACAATGAGCAGTTCTTC; CDR3aa: CASSPTGDRLYNEQFF
v_gene: TRBV20-1; d_gene: TRBD2; abundance: NA; j_gene: TRBJ2-7; CDR3nt: TGCAGTGCTAGAGATTGGCTAGCGGGAAGAGTGTACGAGCAGTACTTC; CDR3aa: CSARDWLAGRVYEQYF
v_gene: TRBV20-1; d_gene: TRBD1; abundance: NA; j_gene: TRBJ1-1; CDR3nt: TGCAGTACTGGACAGGTGAACACTGAAGCTTTCTTT; CDR3aa: CSTGQVNTEAFF
v_gene: TRBV28; d_gene: NA; abundance: once; j_gene: TRBJ2-7; CDR3nt: TGTGCCAGCAGTTCCACAGAGGGTAGTCCCTACGAGCAGTACTTC; CDR3aa: CASSSTEGSPYEQYF
v_gene: TRBV11-2; d_gene: TRBD1; abundance: NA; j_gene: TRBJ1-6; CDR3nt: TGTGCCAGCAGCTTAGGGACAGGGTTTTCACCCCTCCACTTT; CDR3aa: CASSLGTGFSPLHF
v_gene: TRBV7-2; d_gene: NA; abundance: few; j_gene: TRBJ2-1; CDR3nt: TGTGCCAGCAGCACCAGTGGAGGGACAGAGTTCTACAATGAGCAGTTCTTC; CDR3aa: CASSTSGGTEFYNEQFF
v_gene: TRBV7-2; d_gene: NA; abundance: few; j_gene: TRBJ2-5; CDR3nt: TGTGCCAGCAGCTTCCTGGGATCAGCCGGGGAGACCCAGTACTTC; CDR3aa: CASSFLGSAGETQYF
v_gene: TRBV20-1; d_gene: TRBD2; abundance: NA; j_gene: TRBJ2-1; CDR3nt: TGCAGTGCTAGAGACTCTCTAGCGGGGGGGCTTCGATACAATGAGCAGTTCTTC; CDR3aa: CSARDSLAGGLRYNEQFF
v_gene: TRBV5-1; d_gene: NA; abundance: NA; j_gene: TRBJ2-1; CDR3nt: TGCGCCAGCAGCTTCCTAGCGTCTGAGCAGTTCTTC; CDR3aa: CASSFLASEQFF
v_gene: TRBV27; d_gene: NA; abundance: few; j_gene: TRBJ2-7; CDR3nt: TGTGCCAGCAGTTGGGGGGCAGGGGGGACCTACGAGCAGTACTTC; CDR3aa: CASSWGAGGTYEQYF
v_gene: TRBV11-2; d_gene: TRBD1; abundance: few; j_gene: TRBJ2-7; CDR3nt: TGTGCCAGCAGCCCGACCCCGACAGGGCCCACCTACGAGCAGTACTTC; CDR3aa: CASSPTPTGPTYEQYF
v_gene: TRBV12-3/TRBV12-4; d_gene: TRBD1; abundance: NA; j_gene: TRBJ1-2; CDR3nt: TGTGCCAGCAGTCCCAGACAGGGTGAATCAACTGGCTACACCTTC; CDR3aa: CASSPRQGESTGYTF
v_gene: TRBV20-1; d_gene: NA; abundance: few; j_gene: TRBJ1-2; CDR3nt: TGCAGTGCTTCGGAACCTAAGGGAGATGGCTACACCTTC; CDR3aa: CSASEPKGDGYTF
v_gene: TRBV20-1; d_gene: TRBD2; abundance: few; j_gene: TRBJ2-3; CDR3nt: TGCAGTGTGTCCGATAGCGGGCGCACAGATACGCAGTATTTT; CDR3aa: CSVSDSGRTDTQYF
v_gene: TRBV4-3; d_gene: NA; abundance: NA; j_gene: TRBJ2-7; CDR3nt: TGCGCCAGCAGCCAAGATGTGGGACAATACGAGCAGTACTTC; CDR3aa: CASSQDVGQYEQYF
v_gene: TRBV6-2/TRBV6-3; d_gene: TRBD2; abundance: NA; j_gene: TRBJ2-5; CDR3nt: TGTGCCAGCAGAACCGGGACTAGCGGTCTGACCCAGTACTTC; CDR3aa: CASRTGTSGLTQYF
v_gene: TRBV29-1; d_gene: TRBD1; abundance: many; j_gene: TRBJ1-1; CDR3nt: TGCAGCGTTCAGGGGGTTATGAACACTGAAGCTTTCTTT; CDR3aa: CSVQGVMNTEAFF
v_gene: TRBV7-2; d_gene: NA; abundance: NA; j_gene: TRBJ2-7; CDR3nt: TGTGCCAGCAGCTTAGAGGTCCTGGAACCAACATACGAGCAGTACTTC; CDR3aa: CASSLEVLEPTYEQYF
v_gene: TRBV11-2; d_gene: TRBD1; abundance: NA; j_gene: TRBJ1-1; CDR3nt: TGTGCCAGCGGACAGGGGCTAAAATCGAACACTGAAGCTTTCTTT; CDR3aa: CASGQGLKSNTEAFF
v_gene: TRBV20-1; d_gene: NA; abundance: NA; j_gene: TRBJ2-1; CDR3nt: TGCAGTGCTCCCTGGGGGCCAGCGGCATACTACAATGAGCAGTTCTTC; CDR3aa: CSAPWGPAAYYNEQFF
v_gene: TRBV4-1; d_gene: NA; abundance: NA; j_gene: TRBJ2-4; CDR3nt: TGCGCCAGCACCTTGGGGAAGGCGAAAAGCTCCTACAATGAGCAGTACTTC; CDR3aa: CASTLGKAKSSYNEQYF
v_gene: TRBV7-2; d_gene: NA; abundance: NA; j_gene: TRBJ1-1; CDR3nt: TGTGCCAGCAGCTCGATGTCAGGGGCCCACACTGAAGCTTTCTTT; CDR3aa: CASSSMSGAHTEAFF
v_gene: TRBV30; d_gene: NA; abundance: NA; j_gene: TRBJ2-7; CDR3nt: TGTGCCAGTAGCGACTTTCTAGACGAGCAGTACTTC; CDR3aa: CASSDFLDEQYF
v_gene: TRBV6-6; d_gene: TRBD1; abundance: few; j_gene: TRBJ1-6; CDR3nt: TGTGCCAGCAGTTACTCGGGACAGGTGAGGGGTAATTCACCCCTCCACTTT; CDR3aa: CASSYSGQVRGNSPLHF
v_gene: TRBV2; d_gene: NA; abundance: many; j_gene: TRBJ2-7; CDR3nt: TGTGCCAGCAGCCACGCGAACAGTCCCAACTACGAGCAGTACTTC; CDR3aa: CASSHANSPNYEQYF